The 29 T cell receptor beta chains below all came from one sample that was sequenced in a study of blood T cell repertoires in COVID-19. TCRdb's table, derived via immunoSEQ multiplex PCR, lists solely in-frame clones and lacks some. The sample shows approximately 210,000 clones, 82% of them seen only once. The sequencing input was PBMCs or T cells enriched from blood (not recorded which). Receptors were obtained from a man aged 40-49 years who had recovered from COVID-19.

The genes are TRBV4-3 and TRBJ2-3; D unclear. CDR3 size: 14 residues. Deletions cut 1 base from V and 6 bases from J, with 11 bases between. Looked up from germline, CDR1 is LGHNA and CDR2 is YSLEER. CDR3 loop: CASSQVSASDTQYF. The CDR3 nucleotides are TGCGCCAGCAGCCAAGTTTCCGCGTCGGATACGCAGTATTTT.

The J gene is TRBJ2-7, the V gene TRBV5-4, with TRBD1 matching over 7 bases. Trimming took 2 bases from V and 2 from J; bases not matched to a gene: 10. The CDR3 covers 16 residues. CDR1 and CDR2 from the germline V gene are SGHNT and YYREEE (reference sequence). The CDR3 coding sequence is TGTGCCAGCAGCTTCAGGGGTGACAGGGCCCCCTACGAGCAGTACGTC. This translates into CASSFRGDRAPYEQYV.

The CDR3 sequence: CALRGRSTDTQYF. DNA of the CDR3: TGTGCACTTCGCGGGAGGAGCACAGATACGCAGTATTTT. V usage is TRBV11-2 and J usage is TRBJ2-3, with 8 bases fitting TRBD2. The CDR3 contains 13 residues. CDR1 is SGHAT, CDR2 FQNNGV, per germline. The variable domain in full, completed from reference TRBV11-2 and TRBJ2-3, reads EAGVAQSPRYKIIEKRQSVAFWCNPISGHATLYWYQQILGQGPKLLIQFQNNGVVDDSQLPKDRFSAERLKGVDSTLKIQPAKLEDSAVYLCALRGRSTDTQYFGPGTRLTVL.

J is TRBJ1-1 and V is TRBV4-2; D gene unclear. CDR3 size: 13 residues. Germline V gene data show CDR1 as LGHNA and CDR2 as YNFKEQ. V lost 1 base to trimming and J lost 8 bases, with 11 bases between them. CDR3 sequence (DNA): TGTGCCAGCAGCCAAGCCCGTGGGCAGGAAGCTTTCTTT. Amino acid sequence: CASSQARGQEAFF.

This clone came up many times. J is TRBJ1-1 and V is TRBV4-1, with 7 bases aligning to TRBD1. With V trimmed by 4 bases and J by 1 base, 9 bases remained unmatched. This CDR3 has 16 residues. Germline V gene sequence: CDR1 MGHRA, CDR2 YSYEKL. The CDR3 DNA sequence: TGCGCCAGCAGCCGCCCCGAGGGGGCGGGGAACACTGAAGCTTTCTTT. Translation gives CASSRPEGAGNTEAFF.

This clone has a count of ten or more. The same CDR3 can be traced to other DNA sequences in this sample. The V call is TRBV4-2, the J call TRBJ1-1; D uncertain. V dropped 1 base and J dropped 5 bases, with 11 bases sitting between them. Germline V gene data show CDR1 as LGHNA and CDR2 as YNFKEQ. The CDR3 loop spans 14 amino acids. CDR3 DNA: TGTGCCAGCAGCCAAGTGGAGGGCGGGACTGAAGCTTTCTTT. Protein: CASSQVEGGTEAFF.

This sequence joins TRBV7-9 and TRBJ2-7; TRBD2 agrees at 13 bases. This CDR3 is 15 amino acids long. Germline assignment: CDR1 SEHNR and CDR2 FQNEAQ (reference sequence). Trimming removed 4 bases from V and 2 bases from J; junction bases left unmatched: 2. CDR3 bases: TGTGCCAGCAGCTCCGGGACTAGCGGGGCCTACGAGCAGTACGTC. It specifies CASSSGTSGAYEQYV.

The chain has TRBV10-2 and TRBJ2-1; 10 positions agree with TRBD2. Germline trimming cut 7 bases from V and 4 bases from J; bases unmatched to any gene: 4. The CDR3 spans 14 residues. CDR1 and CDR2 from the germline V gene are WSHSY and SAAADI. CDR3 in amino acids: CASTRTSGYNEQFF. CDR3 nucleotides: TGCGCCAGCACCCGGACTAGCGGATACAATGAGCAGTTCTTC.

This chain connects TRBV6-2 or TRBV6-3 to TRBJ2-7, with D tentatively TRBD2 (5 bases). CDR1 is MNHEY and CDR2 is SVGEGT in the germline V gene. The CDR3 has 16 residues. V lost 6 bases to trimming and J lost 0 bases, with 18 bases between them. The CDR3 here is CASSPRRLPSSYEQYF. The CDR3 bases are TGTGCCAGCAGCCCCCGGAGGTTGCCGAGCTCCTACGAGCAGTACTTC.

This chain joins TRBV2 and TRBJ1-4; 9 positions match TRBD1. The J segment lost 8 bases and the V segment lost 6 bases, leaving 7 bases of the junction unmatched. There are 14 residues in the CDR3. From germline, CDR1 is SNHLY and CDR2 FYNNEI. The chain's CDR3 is CASRNRGLNEKLFF. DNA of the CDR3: TGTGCCAGCAGAAACAGGGGGCTCAACGAAAAACTGTTTTTT.

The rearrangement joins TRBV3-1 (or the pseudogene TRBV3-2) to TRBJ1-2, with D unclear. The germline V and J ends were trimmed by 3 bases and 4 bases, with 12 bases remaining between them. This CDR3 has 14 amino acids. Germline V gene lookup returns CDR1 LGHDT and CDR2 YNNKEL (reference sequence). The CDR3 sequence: CASSHASRGYGYTF. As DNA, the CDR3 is TGTGCCAGCAGCCATGCCTCCCGCGGCTATGGCTACACCTTC.

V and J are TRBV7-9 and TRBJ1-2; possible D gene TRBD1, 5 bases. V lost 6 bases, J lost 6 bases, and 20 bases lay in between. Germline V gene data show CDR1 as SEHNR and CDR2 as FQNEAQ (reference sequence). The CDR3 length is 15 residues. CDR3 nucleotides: TGTGCCAGCAGTTTACCCGGGGGGAGGAAGAATGGCTACACCTTC. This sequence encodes CASSLPGGRKNGYTF.

The CDR3 loop is CASSRTDRDNSPLHF. As DNA, the CDR3 is TGCGCCAGCAGCCGCACCGACAGGGATAATTCACCCCTCCACTTT. V gene TRBV4-3 combines with J gene TRBJ1-6, with 7 positions matching TRBD1. Germline loops: CDR1 LGHNA, CDR2 YSLEER. V lost 4 bases, J lost 5 bases, and 5 bases stayed unmatched. The length of the CDR3 is 15 residues.

Written as DNA, the CDR3 is TGTGCCAGTAGTATAAGGTTGGCAGGGAACACTGAAGCTTTCTTT. It is translated as CASSIRLAGNTEAFF. The chain recombines TRBV19 with TRBJ1-1; no firm D call. The CDR3 contains 15 residues. Trimming stripped 2 bases from V and 1 base from J, with 11 bases between. CDR1 and CDR2 (germline): LNHDA, SQIVND (reference sequence). Based on the CDR3 plus reference TRBV19 and TRBJ1-1, the full variable domain is DGGITQSPKYLFRKEGQNVTLSCEQNLNHDAMYWYRQDPGQGLRLIYYSQIVNDFQKGDIAEGYSVSREKKESFPLTVTSAQKNPTAFYLCASSIRLAGNTEAFFGQGTRLTVV.

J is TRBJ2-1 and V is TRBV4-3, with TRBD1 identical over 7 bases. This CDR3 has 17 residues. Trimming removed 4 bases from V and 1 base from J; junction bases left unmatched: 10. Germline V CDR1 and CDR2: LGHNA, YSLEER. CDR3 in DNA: TGCGCCAGCAGCCGCCTTGGGACAGCTGGGTCCTACAATGAGCAGTTCTTC. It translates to CASSRLGTAGSYNEQFF.

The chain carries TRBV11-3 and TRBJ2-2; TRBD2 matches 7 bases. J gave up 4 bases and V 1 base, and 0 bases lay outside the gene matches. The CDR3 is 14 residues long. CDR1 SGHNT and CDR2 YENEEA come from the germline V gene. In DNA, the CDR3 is TGTGCCAGCAGCTTAGCGGGGGGCACCGGGGAGCTGTTTTTT. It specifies CASSLAGGTGELFF.

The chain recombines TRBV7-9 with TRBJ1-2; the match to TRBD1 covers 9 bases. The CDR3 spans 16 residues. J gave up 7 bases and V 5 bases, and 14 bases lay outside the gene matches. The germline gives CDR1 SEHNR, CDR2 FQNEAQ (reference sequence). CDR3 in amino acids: CASSPYDSDRGSGYTF. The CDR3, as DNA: TGTGCCAGCAGCCCATACGACTCGGACAGGGGTAGTGGCTACACCTTC.

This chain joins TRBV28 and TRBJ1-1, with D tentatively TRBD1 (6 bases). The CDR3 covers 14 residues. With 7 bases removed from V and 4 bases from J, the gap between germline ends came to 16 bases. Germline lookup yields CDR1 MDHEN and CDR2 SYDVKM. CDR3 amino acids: CASMSGTRGTEAFF. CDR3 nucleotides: TGTGCCAGCATGAGCGGAACCAGGGGCACTGAAGCTTTCTTT.

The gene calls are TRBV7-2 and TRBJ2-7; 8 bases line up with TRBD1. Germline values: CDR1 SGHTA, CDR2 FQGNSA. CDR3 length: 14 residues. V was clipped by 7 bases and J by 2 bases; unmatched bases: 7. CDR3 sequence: CASTPGQGTYEQYF. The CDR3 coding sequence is TGTGCCAGCACCCCAGGACAGGGTACCTACGAGCAGTACTTC.

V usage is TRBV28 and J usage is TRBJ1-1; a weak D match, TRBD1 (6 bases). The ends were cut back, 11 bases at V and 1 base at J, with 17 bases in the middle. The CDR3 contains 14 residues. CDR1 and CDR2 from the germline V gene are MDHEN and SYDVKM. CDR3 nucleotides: TGTGCCGTGGCCCCAGGGGTTGGGAACACTGAAGCTTTCTTT. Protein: CAVAPGVGNTEAFF. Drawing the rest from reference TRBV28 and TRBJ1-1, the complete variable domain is DVKVTQSSRYLVKRTGEKVFLECVQDMDHENMFWYRQDPGLGLRLIYFSYDVKMKEKGDIPEGYSVSREKKERFSLILESASTNQTSMYLCAVAPGVGNTEAFFGQGTRLTVV.

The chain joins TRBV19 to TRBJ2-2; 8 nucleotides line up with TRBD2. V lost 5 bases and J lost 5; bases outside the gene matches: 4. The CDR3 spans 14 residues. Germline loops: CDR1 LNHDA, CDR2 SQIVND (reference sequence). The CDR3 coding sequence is TGTGCCAGTAGTCGGGGGGGTAGGACCGGGGAGCTGTTTTTT. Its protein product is CASSRGGRTGELFF.

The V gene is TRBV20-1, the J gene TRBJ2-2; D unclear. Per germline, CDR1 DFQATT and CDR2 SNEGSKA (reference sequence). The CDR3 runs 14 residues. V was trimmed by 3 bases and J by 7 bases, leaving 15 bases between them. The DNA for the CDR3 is TGCAGTGCTAGTGGTTCGGGTGTCGGCGGGGAGCTGTTTTTT. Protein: CSASGSGVGGELFF.

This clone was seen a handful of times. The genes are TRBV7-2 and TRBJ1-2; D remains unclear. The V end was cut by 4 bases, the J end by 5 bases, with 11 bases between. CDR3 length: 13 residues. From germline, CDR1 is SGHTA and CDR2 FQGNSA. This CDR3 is CASSSHPGYGYTF. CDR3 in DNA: TGTGCCAGCAGCTCCCATCCAGGTTATGGCTACACCTTC.

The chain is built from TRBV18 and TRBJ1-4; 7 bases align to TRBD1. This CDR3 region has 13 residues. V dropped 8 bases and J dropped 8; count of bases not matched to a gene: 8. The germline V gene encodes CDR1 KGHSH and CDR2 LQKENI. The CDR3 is CASTGQRGEKLFF. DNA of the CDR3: TGTGCCAGCACGGGACAGAGAGGAGAAAAACTGTTTTTT. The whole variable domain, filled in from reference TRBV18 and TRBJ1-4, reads NAGVMQNPRHLVRRRGQEARLRCSPMKGHSHVYWYRQLPEEGLKFMVYLQKENIIDESGMPKERFSAEFPKEGPSILRIQQVVRGDSAAYFCASTGQRGEKLFFGSGTQLSVL.

CDR3 in amino acids: CASSPGTDNSPLHF. CDR3 nucleotides: TGTGCCAGCAGCCCCGGGACAGATAATTCACCCCTCCACTTT. The rearrangement links TRBV3-1 (or the pseudogene TRBV3-2) to TRBJ1-6, with 7 bases aligning to TRBD1. The V and J ends lost 4 bases and 5 bases, in that order; junction bases with no gene match: 2. The CDR3 has 14 residues. Germline CDR1 is LGHDT and CDR2 is YNNKEL (reference sequence).

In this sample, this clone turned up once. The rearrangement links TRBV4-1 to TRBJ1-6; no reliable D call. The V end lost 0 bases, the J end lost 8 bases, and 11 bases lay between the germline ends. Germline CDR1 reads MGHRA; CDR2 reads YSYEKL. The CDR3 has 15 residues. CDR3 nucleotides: TGCGCCAGCAGCCAAGACCCCCTCCCTGATTCACCCCTCCACTTT. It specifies CASSQDPLPDSPLHF.

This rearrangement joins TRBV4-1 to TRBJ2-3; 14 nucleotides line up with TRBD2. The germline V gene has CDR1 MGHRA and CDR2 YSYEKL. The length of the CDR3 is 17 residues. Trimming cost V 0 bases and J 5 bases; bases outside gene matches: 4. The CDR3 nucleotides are TGCGCCAGCAGCCAAGACCGACTAGCGGGAGGGGTAGATACGCAGTATTTT. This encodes CASSQDRLAGGVDTQYF.

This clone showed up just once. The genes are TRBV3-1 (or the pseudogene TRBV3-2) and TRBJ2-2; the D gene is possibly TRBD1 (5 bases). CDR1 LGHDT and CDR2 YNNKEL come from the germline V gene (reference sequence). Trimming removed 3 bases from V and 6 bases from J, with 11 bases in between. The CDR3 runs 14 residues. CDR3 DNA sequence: TGTGCCAGCAGCCAGGGGCATATCCCCGGGGAGCTGTTTTTT. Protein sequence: CASSQGHIPGELFF.

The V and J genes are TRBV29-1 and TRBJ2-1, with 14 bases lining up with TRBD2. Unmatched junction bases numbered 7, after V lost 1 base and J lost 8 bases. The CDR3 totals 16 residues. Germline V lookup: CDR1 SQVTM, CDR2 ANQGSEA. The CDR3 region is CSVEAWTSGRLDEQFF. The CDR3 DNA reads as TGCAGCGTTGAAGCGTGGACTAGCGGGAGGCTTGATGAGCAGTTCTTC.